This TCR beta chain was profiled in a study of T cell repertoires in cytomegalovirus infection. Study information: Both a matching HLA type and CMV infection were indicated by public TCR beta signatures.

The CDR3 extends over 15 amino acids. V shed 7 bases, J shed 6 bases, and the junction held 8 bases outside the gene matches. Notes on this clonotype: Its matching antigen is unknown.

TCRdb re-analysed the reads in MiXCR, keeping a single row per CDR3 protein. This repertoire shows just under 550,000 distinct CDR3 sequences, approximately 25% found once; its top ten account for over 10%. Overall study findings and caveats: HLA-C-restricted CMV-specific TCR beta clonotypes prevailed in the ex vivo response. Summed frequency of public TCR beta families distinguished CMV carriers with the relevant HLA.

The rearrangement joins TRBV12-3 or TRBV12-4 to TRBJ2-2; 10 positions match TRBD2. Material for sequencing was PBMCs. This sequence was found in a human donor in good health (CMV status not recorded). Some clones in this sample may be carry-over from other donors' samples. The CDR3 nucleotides read TGTGCCAGCAATTGGGAGCTAGCGGGAGCCGGGGAGCTGTTTTTT. Protein sequence: CASNWELAGAGELFF.